This TCR beta chain was sequenced for a study of blood T cell repertoires in COVID-19. Per germline, CDR1 LGHNA and CDR2 YNFKEQ. The germline V and J ends were trimmed by 6 bases and 7 bases, with 22 bases remaining between them. The CDR3 sequence is 16 residues long. Clones were read by immunoSEQ multiplex PCR, and TCRdb kept only the in-frame ones, dropping some. The table lists about 35,000 clones, roughly 80% of them singletons. This clonotype originated in a man of 80 years or more with active or convalescent COVID-19. The sample taken for sequencing was peripheral blood. The chain joins TRBV4-2 to TRBJ2-1; D is possibly TRBD1 (5 bases). The CDR3 here is CASSNHRPGPVNEQFF. CDR3 DNA sequence: TGTGCCAGCAGTAACCATCGTCCAGGGCCAGTTAATGAGCAGTTCTTC.